These 18 T cell receptor beta chains were all obtained from the same sample, sequenced in a study of blood T cell repertoires in COVID-19. TCRdb's table, derived via immunoSEQ multiplex PCR, lists solely in-frame clones and lacks some. The sample shows 90,000 to 120,000 clones, under 95% of them seen only once. Sequenced sample: peripheral blood. All receptors come from a woman in her 30s with acute or convalescent COVID-19.

This rearrangement joins TRBV5-1 to TRBJ2-7; D is possibly TRBD1 (6 bases). The CDR3 runs to 14 residues. Germline values: CDR1 SGHRS, CDR2 YFSETQ. The V end lost 6 bases, the J end lost 4 bases, and 17 bases lay between the germline ends. Here the CDR3 reads CASNSRGAPYEQYF. The DNA of the CDR3 is TGCGCCAGCAATTCCAGGGGAGCTCCGTACGAGCAGTACTTC.

The rearrangement joins TRBV29-1 to TRBJ1-2; perhaps TRBD1 as D (5 bases). Germline assignment: CDR1 SQVTM and CDR2 ANQGSEA. This CDR3 has 16 residues. The ends were cut back, 3 bases at V and 4 bases at J, with 21 bases in the middle. Here the CDR3 DNA reads TGCAGCGTTGAGGGATGGAGGGACCCTAATCGCTATGGCTACACCTTC. Amino acid sequence: CSVEGWRDPNRYGYTF. Together with reference TRBV29-1 and TRBJ1-2, the CDR3 gives the full variable domain: SAVISQKPSRDICQRGTSLTIQCQVDSQVTMMFWYRQQPGQSLTLIATANQGSEATYESGFVIDKFPISRPNLTFSTLTVSNMSPEDSSIYLCSVEGWRDPNRYGYTFGSGTRLTVV.

This clone showed up many times. The rearrangement uses TRBV18 and TRBJ1-3; D is unresolved. The CDR3 contains 15 residues. Germline V gene sequence: CDR1 KGHSH, CDR2 LQKENI. Trimming shortened V by 5 bases and J by 0 bases, and 11 bases separated the two germline ends. CDR3 region: CASSSQVNSGNTIYF. CDR3 coding DNA: TGTGCCAGCTCATCGCAGGTCAACTCTGGAAACACCATATATTTT.

The J gene is TRBJ2-1, the V gene TRBV11-3, with D tentatively TRBD1 (6 bases). V was cut by 1 base and J by 3 bases, with 10 bases left in between. This CDR3 region has 15 residues. The germline gives CDR1 SGHNT, CDR2 YENEEA. The CDR3 spells CASSLAGASYNEQFF. In DNA form, the CDR3 reads TGTGCCAGCAGCTTAGCAGGGGCCAGCTACAATGAGCAGTTCTTC.

This clone was recorded only once. In nucleotides, the CDR3 is TGTGCCAGTAGTATACGTCCCGGCTCCTACGAGCAGTACTTC. Its translation is CASSIRPGSYEQYF. The V and J genes are TRBV19 and TRBJ2-7; D not resolved. Trimming shortened V by 2 bases and J by 0 bases, and 8 bases separated the two germline ends. Germline V gene data show CDR1 as LNHDA and CDR2 as SQIVND (reference sequence). This CDR3 is 14 amino acids long.

This clone was seen once. This rearrangement joins TRBV6-2 or TRBV6-3 to TRBJ1-5; D gene ambiguous. Germline CDR1 and CDR2: MNHEY and SVGEGT. The CDR3 is 16 residues long. V lost 0 bases and J 3 bases, leaving 12 bases between the germline ends. The CDR3 nucleotides read TGTGCCAGCAGTTACTCGTTGAGGGTTGACAATCAGCCCCAGCATTTT. Translating it yields CASSYSLRVDNQPQHF.

The CDR3 region is CASSPDRGYGYTF. DNA for the CDR3: TGTGCCAGCAGCCCGGACAGGGGATATGGCTACACCTTC. The chain uses TRBV12-3 or TRBV12-4 and TRBJ1-2; 9 bases agree with TRBD1. CDR3 length: 13 residues. V shed 6 bases, J shed 5 bases, and the junction held 4 bases outside the gene matches.

The J gene is TRBJ1-2, the V gene TRBV12-3 or TRBV12-4, with TRBD1 matching 8 bases. Losses at the gene ends were 6 bases for V and 8 bases for J; bases not matched to a gene: 8. The CDR3 loop spans 13 amino acids. Here the CDR3 reads CASSHSRGLGYTF. DNA for the CDR3: TGTGCCAGCAGCCACTCCAGGGGGCTCGGCTACACCTTC.

The rearrangement joins TRBV7-2 to TRBJ2-1; TRBD2 matches at 8 bases. Trimming removed 5 bases from V and 8 bases from J; junction bases left unmatched: 8. Germline CDR1 reads SGHTA; CDR2 reads FQGNSA. The CDR3 is 14 amino acids. In DNA, the CDR3 is TGTGCCAGCAGCACCGACGGGGGGGCCTATGAGCAGTTCTTC. It codes for CASSTDGGAYEQFF.

The chain links TRBV19 to TRBJ2-2, with D tentatively TRBD1 (5 bases). This CDR3 has 13 residues. Trimming took off 3 bases at V and 7 bases at J, with 9 bases between the two ends. The germline CDR1 and CDR2 sequences are LNHDA and SQIVND (reference sequence). In nucleotides, the CDR3 is TGTGCCAGTAGTATGGGGCAGAGCGGGGAGCTGTTTTTT. Amino acids: CASSMGQSGELFF.

The rearrangement joins TRBV12-3 or TRBV12-4 to TRBJ2-5, with no clear D. V lost 5 bases and J lost 5, with 12 bases in between. The CDR3 covers 13 residues. CDR3 sequence: CASSILRRETQYF. The DNA of the CDR3 is TGTGCCAGCAGTATATTACGGCGGGAGACCCAGTACTTC.

V is TRBV6-1 and J is TRBJ2-7; TRBD2 aligns across 8 bases. Germline V lookup: CDR1 MNHNS, CDR2 SASEGT. This CDR3 region has 19 residues. V lost 0 bases, J lost 4 bases, and 17 bases stayed unmatched. DNA for the CDR3: TGTGCCAGCAGTGAAGCTTTGACTAGCGACATTTGGAGGGATTACGAGCAGTACTTC. Amino acids: CASSEALTSDIWRDYEQYF.

The V and J genes are TRBV28 and TRBJ1-5, with no clear D. Germline V lookup: CDR1 MDHEN, CDR2 SYDVKM. This CDR3 is 13 amino acids long. The V gene lost 3 bases and the J gene lost 0 bases, with 3 bases spanning the gap. This CDR3 reads CASSLSSNQPQHF. CDR3 nucleotide sequence: TGTGCCAGCAGTTTGAGTAGCAATCAGCCCCAGCATTTT.

This clone was counted a single time. DNA of the CDR3: TGCGCCACCACGGGAGGCACAGATACGCAGTATTTT. Protein: CATTGGTDTQYF. V usage is TRBV5-1 and J usage is TRBJ2-3; TRBD2 might be the D (6 bases). Trimming removed 9 bases from V and 1 base from J, with 9 bases in between. The germline CDR1 and CDR2 sequences are SGHRS and YFSETQ. The CDR3 runs 12 residues.

The chain employs TRBV6-5 and TRBJ1-5; D possibly corresponds to TRBD1 (6 bases). V lost 8 bases, J lost 7 bases, and 15 bases lay in between. CDR3 length: 13 residues. CDR1 is MNHEY and CDR2 is SVGAGI in the germline V gene. The CDR3 DNA reads TGTGCCAGCGGTAGGGGGGGGCGCCAGCCCCAGCATTTT. Residues: CASGRGGRQPQHF.

The chain has TRBV7-6 and TRBJ1-4; perhaps TRBD1 as D (5 bases). Germline loops: CDR1 SGHVS, CDR2 FNYEAQ. V shed 5 bases and J shed 5 bases, with 18 bases lying between them. This CDR3 comprises 16 residues. The CDR3 reads CASSPLSAGINEKLFF. CDR3 in DNA: TGTGCCAGCAGCCCCCTGTCTGCAGGGATCAATGAAAAACTGTTTTTT.

The chain recombines TRBV18 with TRBJ1-5; a possible D gene is TRBD1 (6 bases). This CDR3 is built from 15 residues. Trimming took off 3 bases at V and 1 base at J, with 10 bases between the two ends. The germline CDR1 and CDR2 sequences are KGHSH and LQKENI. Written as DNA, the CDR3 is TGTGCCAGCTCACCTACAGGGTCAAGCAATCAGCCCCAGCATTTT. This sequence encodes CASSPTGSSNQPQHF.

The J gene is TRBJ2-5, the V gene TRBV9; 7 bases are shared with TRBD2. Trimming took 0 bases from V and 5 from J; bases not matched to a gene: 10. Germline V gene sequence: CDR1 SGDLS, CDR2 YYNGEE. The CDR3 loop spans 16 amino acids. The CDR3 DNA reads as TGTGCCAGCAGCGTAGGGAAGCGGGATAATTCGGAGACCCAGTACTTC. As protein: CASSVGKRDNSETQYF.